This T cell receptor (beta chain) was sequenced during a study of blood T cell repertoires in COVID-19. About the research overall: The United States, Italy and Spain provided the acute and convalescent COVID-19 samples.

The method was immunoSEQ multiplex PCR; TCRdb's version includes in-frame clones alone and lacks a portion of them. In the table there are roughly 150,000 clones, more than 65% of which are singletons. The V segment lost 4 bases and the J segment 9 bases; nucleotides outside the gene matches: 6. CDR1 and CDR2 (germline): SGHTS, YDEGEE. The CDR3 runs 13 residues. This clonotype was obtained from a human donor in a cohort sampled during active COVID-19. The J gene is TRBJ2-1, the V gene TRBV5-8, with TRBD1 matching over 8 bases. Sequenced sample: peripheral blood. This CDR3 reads CASSPRGRGEQFF. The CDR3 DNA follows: TGTGCCAGCAGCCCCAGGGGGCGAGGTGAGCAGTTCTTC.